The T cell receptor (beta chain) described here comes from a study of radiation and T cells in renal cell carcinoma. Remarks on this clone: Its cognate antigen is unknown.

This CDR3 has 17 residues. The V end lost 5 bases, the J end lost 8 bases, and 25 bases lay between the germline ends. Per germline, CDR1 SEHNR and CDR2 FQNEAQ (reference sequence). The study, taken as a whole, reports: No pretreatment tumor biopsies were available for baseline clonotypes.

TCRdb keeps only in-frame clones here, not all; method: immunoSEQ multiplex PCR. The table lists some 100,000 clones, approximately 83% of them singletons. The time point denotes: baseline pretreatment blood. The treatment is: 15 Gy SBRT to primary tumor, nephrectomy 4 weeks later. Blood was sampled at baseline, 2 weeks and 4 weeks after SBRT. Clear cell pathology was present in this patient's renal cell carcinoma. The TCR comes from a man in his fifties or sixties with renal cell carcinoma. V and J are TRBV7-9 and TRBJ2-1; TRBD1 or TRBD2 may be the D gene (5 bases each). This material consisted of blood, taken from a patient whose treatment included radiotherapy and nephrectomy. CDR3 DNA sequence: TGTGCCAGCAGCCCCTCCTCGGGGCCGATAGGTGTGGATGAGCAGTTCTTC. Protein product: CASSPSSGPIGVDEQFF.